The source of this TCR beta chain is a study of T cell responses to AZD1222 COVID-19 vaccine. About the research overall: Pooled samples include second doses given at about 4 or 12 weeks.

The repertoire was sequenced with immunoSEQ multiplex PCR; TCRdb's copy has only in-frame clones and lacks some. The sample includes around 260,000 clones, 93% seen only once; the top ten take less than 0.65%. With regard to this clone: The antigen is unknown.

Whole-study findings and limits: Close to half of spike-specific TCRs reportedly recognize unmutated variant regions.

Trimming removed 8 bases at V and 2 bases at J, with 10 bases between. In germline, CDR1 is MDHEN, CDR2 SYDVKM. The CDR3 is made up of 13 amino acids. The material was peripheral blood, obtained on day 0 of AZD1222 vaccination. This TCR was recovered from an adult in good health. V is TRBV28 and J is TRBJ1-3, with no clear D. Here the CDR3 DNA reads TGTGCCAGCCTTCGGTCCCCTGGAAACACCATATATTTT. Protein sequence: CASLRSPGNTIYF.